A selection of T cell receptor beta chains follows, all from one sample in a study of blood T cells in healthy people across ages. From the 5' RACE reads, TCRdb called clonotypes with MiXCR, one entry per CDR3 protein. Among hundreds of thousands of distinct CDR3 sequences listed, over 45% were seen once. Sequencing was done on a sample of blood. The receptors derive from an older woman in good health. CDR3s include the opening cysteine and the closing phenylalanine or tryptophan. D genes are given only for firm matches. For some rows the clone size is stated as once, few or many, or as a class when expanded; others skip it.

J gene | clone size | V gene | D gene | CDR3 protein
TRBJ1-1 | . | TRBV7-9 | TRBD1 | CASSLTPGQGPMNTEAFF
TRBJ2-3 | once | TRBV7-8 | TRBD1 | CASSSEGARGTDTQYF
TRBJ2-1 | few | TRBV4-3 | . | CASSPTLLAYNEQFF
TRBJ2-7 | . | TRBV20-1 | . | CSAPEARIEHEQYF
TRBJ1-5 | few | TRBV12-3/TRBV12-4 | . | CASSNQGQPQHF
TRBJ2-3 | . | TRBV15 | TRBD2 | CATSSGTSGTSTDTQYF
TRBJ2-3 | . | TRBV4-1 | TRBD1 | CASSRAGQGADTQYF
TRBJ1-4 | . | TRBV20-1 | . | CSAREGGTDEKLFF
TRBJ2-7 | . | TRBV27 | . | CASSLRHPTAYEQYF
TRBJ2-1 | . | TRBV20-1 | TRBD2 | CSASYSGGYNEQFF
TRBJ2-7 | . | TRBV12-3/TRBV12-4 | TRBD1 | CAGTPSRDRGREQYF
TRBJ2-3 | . | TRBV2 | TRBD1 | CASSADRGNTDTQYF
TRBJ2-2 | . | TRBV5-1 | . | CASSLAQGPNTGELFF
TRBJ2-2 | . | TRBV27 | TRBD1 | CASSQGVGELFF
TRBJ2-1 | . | TRBV7-6 | . | CASSPQSFADEQFF
TRBJ2-5 | few | TRBV6-1 | . | CASSAQGSVETQYF
TRBJ1-1 | . | TRBV19 | TRBD1 | CASSFRTGFTEAFF
TRBJ2-7 | few | TRBV12-3/TRBV12-4 | TRBD1 | CASRSTGTGGYEQYF
TRBJ1-2 | . | TRBV6-5 | . | CASSYSDTGNYGYTF
. | . | TRBV5-6 | . | CASSSDPNTYEQYF
TRBJ2-3 | . | TRBV30 | . | CAWSSMHTQYF
TRBJ2-1 | . | TRBV28 | TRBD2 | CASRPGLAGSGDGEQFF
TRBJ1-6 | . | TRBV5-1 | . | CASSFGALDSPLHF